Shown below are 9 T cell receptor beta chains from a single sample sequenced in a study of beta chain features in type 1 diabetes. TCRB transcripts that were expressed got sequenced, as all of the isolated RNA had been reverse transcribed. Using immunoSEQ multiplex PCR, the repertoire was profiled, and TCRdb retains in-frame clones only, with some absent. The profile shows approximately 120,000 clones, 15% to 20% of them singletons. Study outcomes and limitations: Moderately but significantly shorter TCRB CDR3s were found in Type 1 diabetes patients in all four CD4+ subsets.

Their recognized antigens are unknown. Sequences were obtained from central memory CD4+ T cells from blood. The receptors stem from a man younger than 35 with type 1 diabetes.

This clone has only a few counts. This chain uses TRBV28 with TRBJ1-5; TRBD1 might be the D (5 bases). Germline values: CDR1 MDHEN, CDR2 SYDVKM. Trimming stripped 6 bases from V and 3 bases from J, with 12 bases between. This CDR3 region has 14 residues. The CDR3 sequence: CASRPSGLNQPQHF. The CDR3 DNA is TGTGCCAGCAGACCCTCGGGGCTCAATCAGCCCCAGCATTTT.

The chain recombines TRBV2 with TRBJ2-1, with D unclear. CDR1 is SNHLY, CDR2 FYNNEI, per germline. Trimming shortened V by 7 bases and J by 4 bases, and 8 bases separated the two germline ends. The CDR3 has 12 residues. In nucleotides, the CDR3 is TGTGCCAGCAACATCGGGTACAATGAGCAGTTCTTC. Translated, it gives CASNIGYNEQFF. The whole variable domain, remainder taken from reference TRBV2 and TRBJ2-1, is EPEVTQTPSHQVTQMGQEVILRCVPISNHLYFYWYRQILGQKVEFLVSFYNNEISEKSEIFDDQFSVERPDGSNFTLKIRSTKLEDSAMYFCASNIGYNEQFFGPGTRLTVL.

The rearrangement links TRBV27 to TRBJ2-2; D remains unclear. V was trimmed by 5 bases and J by 1 base, leaving 8 bases between them. The germline V gene encodes CDR1 MNHEY and CDR2 SMNVEV (reference sequence). This CDR3 contains 14 residues. The CDR3 spells CASSPYRNTGELFF. CDR3 nucleotides: TGTGCCAGCAGTCCCTACAGGAACACCGGGGAGCTGTTTTTT.

The chain joins TRBV4-3 to TRBJ1-1, with D tentatively TRBD1 (6 bases). This CDR3 comprises 14 residues. Germline V gene lookup returns CDR1 LGHNA and CDR2 YSLEER. V was shortened by 4 bases and J by 5 bases, with 14 bases between the two germline ends. The CDR3 DNA reads TGCGCCAGCAGCCCAAGCACAGGGCGAACTGAAGCTTTCTTT. Amino acids: CASSPSTGRTEAFF.

In the case of this clone: Within the sample, other DNA sequences also encode this same CDR3. The rearrangement joins TRBV18 to TRBJ2-5, with D possibly TRBD2 on 6 matching bases. Germline CDR1 is KGHSH and CDR2 is LQKENI. The CDR3 length is 13 residues. The ends were cut back, 0 bases at V and 4 bases at J, with 6 bases in the middle. CDR3: CASSPPGGETQYF. CDR3 sequence (DNA): TGTGCCAGCTCACCACCGGGAGGAGAGACCCAGTACTTC.

The chain recombines TRBV27 with TRBJ2-3; D call uncertain. With 2 bases removed from V and 7 bases from J, the gap between germline ends came to 13 bases. The germline gives CDR1 MNHEY, CDR2 SMNVEV (reference sequence). CDR3 length: 14 residues. This CDR3 is CASSLKIIAHTQYF. DNA for the CDR3: TGTGCCAGCAGTTTAAAAATCATCGCCCATACGCAGTATTTT.

The rearrangement joins TRBV2 to TRBJ1-2; D unresolved. V was cut by 7 bases and J by 7 bases, with 10 bases left in between. Germline-derived CDR1 and CDR2 are SNHLY and FYNNEI. This CDR3 comprises 11 residues. The CDR3 nucleotides read TGTGCCAGCATAGGGAATGGTGGCTACACCTTC. It translates to CASIGNGGYTF.

This clone was observed a few times. The V and J genes are TRBV6-6 and TRBJ1-1; maybe TRBD1 (5 bases). Trimming pared 0 bases from V and 4 bases from J, leaving 9 bases between. The CDR3 extends over 14 amino acids. Looked up from germline, CDR1 is MNHNY and CDR2 is SVGAGI (reference sequence). The CDR3 reads CASSYSSGGTEAFF. The CDR3 nucleotides read TGTGCCAGCAGTTACTCATCGGGGGGCACTGAAGCTTTCTTT.

V usage is TRBV7-8 and J usage is TRBJ2-5; 8 bases map to TRBD1. Trimming took 3 bases from V and 5 from J; bases not matched to a gene: 8. This CDR3 has 15 amino acids. Per germline, CDR1 SGHVS and CDR2 FQNEAQ. The CDR3 protein is CASSFRQGSVETQYF. CDR3 DNA: TGTGCCAGCAGCTTTAGACAGGGGTCAGTGGAGACCCAGTACTTC.